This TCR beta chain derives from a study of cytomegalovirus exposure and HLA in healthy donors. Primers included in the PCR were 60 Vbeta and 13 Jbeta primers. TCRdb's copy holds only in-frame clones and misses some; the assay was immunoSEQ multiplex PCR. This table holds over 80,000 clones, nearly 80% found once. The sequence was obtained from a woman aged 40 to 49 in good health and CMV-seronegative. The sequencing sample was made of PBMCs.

The CDR3 here is CASSFQEVSGELFF. For the CDR3, the DNA is TGTGCCAGCAGCTTCCAGGAGGTGTCCGGGGAGCTGTTTTTT. This chain joins TRBV5-4 and TRBJ2-2; perhaps TRBD2 as D (5 bases). CDR1 is SGHNT, CDR2 YYREEE, per germline (reference sequence). This CDR3 comprises 14 residues. Trimming took off 2 bases at V and 6 bases at J, with 11 bases between the two ends.